The T cell receptor beta chain under discussion was sequenced for a study of OX40 agonist ivuxolimab in advanced cancers. Overall study: Patients in dose escalation had liver, melanoma, kidney or head and neck cancers.

General study points: Relative to CD4+ cells, CD8+ T cells on average had more expanded clones. Within 6 weeks, CD4+ and CD8+ blood T cells expanded clonally at 0.1 to 3.0 mg/kg.

A note on this clone: The antigen remains undetermined.

Profiled with immunoSEQ multiplex PCR; TCRdb holds only in-frame clones, not every one. The sample records about 63,000 clones, about 90% being singletons. The sequences come from CD4+ or CD8+ T cells sorted from blood, collected in a trial of the OX40 agonist ivuxolimab. This TCR derives from an adult with an advanced solid tumor such as melanoma, head and neck, liver or kidney cancer.

As DNA, the CDR3 is TGTGCCAGCAGTGAATTCTATGGGAGTGAGCAGTTCTTC. As protein: CASSEFYGSEQFF. V gene TRBV2 combines with J gene TRBJ2-1, with D possibly matching TRBD2 (5 bases). CDR1 is SNHLY and CDR2 is FYNNEI in the germline V gene. CDR3 length: 13 amino acids. Deletions cut 2 bases from V and 9 bases from J, with 11 bases between.